What follows is one TCR beta chain and its context. This entry is derived from a study of naive and memory T cell subsets. The germline gives CDR1 MNHEY, CDR2 SVGAGI. Trimming removed 6 bases from V and 4 bases from J; junction bases left unmatched: 9. The CDR3 consists of 15 residues. Two oligonucleotides, mixed equimolar, formed the beta constant-region primer covering TRBC1 and TRBC2. One entry per CDR3 protein, called by TCRdb with MiXCR from the UMI-ligation and nested PCR reads. Of roughly 40,000 distinct CDR3 sequences in the sample, roughly 13% are singletons; the top ten hold around 21%. Sequential positive selection took CD4 T cells first, then CD8 T cells.

The chain joins TRBV6-5 to TRBJ2-5; 9 nucleotides match TRBD1. The sequence was obtained from a human donor in good health. Sequencing input: effector memory CD4+ T cells from blood. As to subset: effector memory, CD45RA- CD27-. CDR3 DNA sequence: TGTGCCAGCAGAACGACAGGGGGTCCGACAGAGACCCAGTACTTC. The encoded protein is CASRTTGGPTETQYF.